This entry describes one TCR beta chain. What it binds is not known. This sample stems from a study of radiation and T cells in renal cell carcinoma. Overall study findings and caveats: Pretreatment tumor biopsies were lacking, so baseline clonotypes are unknown.

Produced via immunoSEQ multiplex PCR; TCRdb's table is partial and in-frame only. In the table there are roughly 92,000 clones, about 79% of which are singletons. The CDR3 has 14 residues. V lost 3 bases to trimming and J lost 6 bases, with 13 bases between them. Per the germline V gene, CDR1 is SGHRS and CDR2 is YFSETQ. Described time point: blood 4 weeks post-SBRT, at nephrectomy. Treatment meaning: 15 Gy SBRT to primary tumor, nephrectomy 4 weeks later. Nephrectomy followed 15 Gy stereotactic body radiation by 4 weeks. The receptor was derived from a man in his sixties with renal cell carcinoma. This specimen was blood, taken from a patient whose treatment included radiotherapy and nephrectomy. This chain joins TRBV5-1 and TRBJ2-1; a possible D gene is TRBD1 (6 bases). The CDR3 DNA reads TGCGCCAGCAGCTCATTACCCAGGGGCAATGAGCAGTTCTTC. Translating gives CASSSLPRGNEQFF.